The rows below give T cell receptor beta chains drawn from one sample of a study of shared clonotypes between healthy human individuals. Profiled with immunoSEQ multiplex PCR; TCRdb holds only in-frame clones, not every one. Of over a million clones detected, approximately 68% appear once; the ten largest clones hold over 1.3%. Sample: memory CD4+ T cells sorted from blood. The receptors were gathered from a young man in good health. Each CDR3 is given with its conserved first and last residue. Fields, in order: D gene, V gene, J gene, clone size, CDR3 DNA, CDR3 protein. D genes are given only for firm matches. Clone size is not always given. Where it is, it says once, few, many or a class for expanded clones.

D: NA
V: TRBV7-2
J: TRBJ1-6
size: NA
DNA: TGTGCCAGCAGCTTTGGGGGGCTGAATTCACCCCTCCACTTT
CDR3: CASSFGGLNSPLHF

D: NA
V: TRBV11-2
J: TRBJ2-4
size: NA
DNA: TGTGCCAGCTCCCCCCAAGTAGCCAAAAACATTCAGTACTTC
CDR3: CASSPQVAKNIQYF

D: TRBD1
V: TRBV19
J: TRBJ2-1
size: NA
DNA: TGTGCCAGTAGTCGGACAGGGGGCAGGGATGAGCAGTTCTTC
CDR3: CASSRTGGRDEQFF

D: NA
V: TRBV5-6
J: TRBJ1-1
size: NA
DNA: TGTGCCAGCAGCTTGGTACCAGACCCCATGAACACTGAAGCTTTCTTT
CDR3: CASSLVPDPMNTEAFF

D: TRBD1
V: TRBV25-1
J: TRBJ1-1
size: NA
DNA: TGTGCCAGCTTGGGACAGGGGATCAACACTGAAGCTTTCTTT
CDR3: CASLGQGINTEAFF

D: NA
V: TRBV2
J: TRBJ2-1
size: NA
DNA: TGTGCCAGCAGTGCGGAGCGGAGAAGCTCCTACAATGAGCAGTTCTTC
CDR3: CASSAERRSSYNEQFF

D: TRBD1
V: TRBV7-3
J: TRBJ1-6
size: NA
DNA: TGTGCCAGCCGGGGACAGGGGGTATCGTCACCCCTCCACTTT
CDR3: CASRGQGVSSPLHF

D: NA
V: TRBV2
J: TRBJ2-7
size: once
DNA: TGTGCCAGCAGTGAAAACGAGTATTCCTACGAGCAGTACTTC
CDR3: CASSENEYSYEQYF

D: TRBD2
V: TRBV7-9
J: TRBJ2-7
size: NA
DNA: TGTGCCAGCAGCCCAGGAGCGGGGACGGGAGGTATAGAGCAGTACTTC
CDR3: CASSPGAGTGGIEQYF

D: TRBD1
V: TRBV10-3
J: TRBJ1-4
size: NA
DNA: TGTGCCATCAAGGGGACAGGGAAGGGAGAAAAACTGTTTTTT
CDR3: CAIKGTGKGEKLFF

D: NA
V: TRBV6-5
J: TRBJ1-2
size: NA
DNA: TGTGCCAGCAGACCGATCCGGGACTCGGCTGGCGGCTACACCTTC
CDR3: CASRPIRDSAGGYTF

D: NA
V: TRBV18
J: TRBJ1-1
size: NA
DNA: TGTGCCAGCTCACCACTGGCAGCCACTGAAGCTTTCTTT
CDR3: CASSPLAATEAFF

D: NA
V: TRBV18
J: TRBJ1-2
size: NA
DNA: TGTGCCAGCTCACCACTGCTCGCTGGGGACTATGGCTACACCTTC
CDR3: CASSPLLAGDYGYTF

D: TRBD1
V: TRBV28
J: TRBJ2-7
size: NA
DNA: TGTGCCAGCAGCCTCACAGGGGCCTACGAGCAGTACTTC
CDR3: CASSLTGAYEQYF

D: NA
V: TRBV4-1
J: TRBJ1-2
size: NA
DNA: TGCGCCAGCAGCCAGGACCTATCGCCCAGCGTCCGGGGCTACACCTTC
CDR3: CASSQDLSPSVRGYTF

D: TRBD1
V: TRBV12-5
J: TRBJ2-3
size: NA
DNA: TGTGCTAGTGGTTTACCGGGACAGGGTTTTACGGGCCACACAGATACGCAGTATTTT
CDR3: CASGLPGQGFTGHTDTQYF

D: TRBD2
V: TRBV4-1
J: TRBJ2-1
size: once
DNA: TGCGCCAGCAGCCATGAACTAGCACGGGGGGGGACCTACAATGAGCAGTTCTTC
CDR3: CASSHELARGGTYNEQFF

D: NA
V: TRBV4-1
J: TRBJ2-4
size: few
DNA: TGCGCCAGCAGCCAAGATGGCGGAGCCAAAAACATTCAGTACTTC
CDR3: CASSQDGGAKNIQYF

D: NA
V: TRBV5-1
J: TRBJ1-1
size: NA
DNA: TGCGCCAGCAGCCAACTGTCCAACACTGAAGCTTTCTTT
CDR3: CASSQLSNTEAFF

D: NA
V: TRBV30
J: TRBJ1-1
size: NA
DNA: TGTGCCTGGAGTCCGCACCCGGGCATCACTGAAGCTTTCTTT
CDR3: CAWSPHPGITEAFF

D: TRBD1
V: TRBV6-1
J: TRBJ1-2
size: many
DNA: TGTGCCAGCAGGGAGGGGGGACAGGGTTTTTCGTGGACCTTC
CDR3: CASREGGQGFSWTF

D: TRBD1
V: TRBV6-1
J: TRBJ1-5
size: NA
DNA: TGTGCCAGCAGTGAAGTCAGGGGGGGCAATCAGCCCCAGCATTTT
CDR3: CASSEVRGGNQPQHF

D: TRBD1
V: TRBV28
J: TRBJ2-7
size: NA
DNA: TGTGCCAGCAGCTGGACAGGGGGCGATTTCGAGCAGTACTTC
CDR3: CASSWTGGDFEQYF

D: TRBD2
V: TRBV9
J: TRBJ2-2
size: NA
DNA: TGTGCCAGCAGCGCCGCTAGCGGGAGGGCCGCTGGGGAGCTGTTTTTT
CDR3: CASSAASGRAAGELFF

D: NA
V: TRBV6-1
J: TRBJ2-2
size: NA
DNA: TGTGCCAGCAGAATTAGAGGCGGGGAGCTGTTTTTT
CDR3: CASRIRGGELFF

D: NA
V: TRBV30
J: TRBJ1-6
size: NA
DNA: TGTGCCTGGGATAAAGGACGGCGCGCTTCACCCCTCCACTTT
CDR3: CAWDKGRRASPLHF

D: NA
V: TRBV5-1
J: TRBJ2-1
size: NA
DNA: TGCGCCAGCTGTGAATACAATGAGCAGTTCTTC
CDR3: CASCEYNEQFF

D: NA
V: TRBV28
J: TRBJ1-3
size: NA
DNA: TGTGCCAGCAGTTTATTGCAGATGGCTGGAAACACCATATATTTT
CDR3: CASSLLQMAGNTIYF

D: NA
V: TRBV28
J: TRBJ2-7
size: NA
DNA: TGTGCCAGCAGTACGGGGCTAGGTGATGTTTACGAGCAGTACTTC
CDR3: CASSTGLGDVYEQYF

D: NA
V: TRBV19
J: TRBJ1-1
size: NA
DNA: TGTGCCAGTAGGCTAGGGGGGTATAACACTGAAGCTTTCTTT
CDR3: CASRLGGYNTEAFF

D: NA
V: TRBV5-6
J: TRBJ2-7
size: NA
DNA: TGTGCCAGCAGCTCGACTGGATACGAGCAGTACTTC
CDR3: CASSSTGYEQYF

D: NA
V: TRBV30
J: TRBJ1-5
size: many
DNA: TGTGCCTGGAGTCGGGGGGCTGGACAGCCCCAGCATTTT
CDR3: CAWSRGAGQPQHF

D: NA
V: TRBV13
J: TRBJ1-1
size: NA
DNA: TGTGCCAGCAGCTTAAAAGGGAACACTGAAGCTTTCTTT
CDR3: CASSLKGNTEAFF

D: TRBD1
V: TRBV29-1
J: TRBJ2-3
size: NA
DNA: TGCAGCACGGGACAGTCCACAGATACGCAGTATTTT
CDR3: CSTGQSTDTQYF

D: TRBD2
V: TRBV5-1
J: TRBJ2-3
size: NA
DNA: TGCGCCAGCAGCCCCCCGACTCTAGCGGGAAGCACAGATACGCAGTATTTT
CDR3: CASSPPTLAGSTDTQYF

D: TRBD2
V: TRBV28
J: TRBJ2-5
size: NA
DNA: TGTGCCAGCAGTTTAATTGGCGGGGGGATCCAAGAGACCCAGTACTTC
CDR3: CASSLIGGGIQETQYF

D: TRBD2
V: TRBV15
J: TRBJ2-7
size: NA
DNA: TGTGCCACCAGCGCCTCCGGGACTAGCGCCTACGAGCAGTACTTC
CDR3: CATSASGTSAYEQYF

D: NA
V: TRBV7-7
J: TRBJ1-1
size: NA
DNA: TGTGCTAGCAGCCCAAACGAGCTGAGCACTGAAGCTTTCTTT
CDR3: CASSPNELSTEAFF

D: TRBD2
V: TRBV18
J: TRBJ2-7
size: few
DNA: TGTGCCAGCTCACCACGATCTAGCGGGGGGTCTTCGTCCTACGAGCAGTACTTC
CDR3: CASSPRSSGGSSSYEQYF

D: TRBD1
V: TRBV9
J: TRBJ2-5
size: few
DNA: TGTGCCAGCAGCGCCACCGGGACAGGGGGACAGTCCCAGTACTTC
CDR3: CASSATGTGGQSQYF

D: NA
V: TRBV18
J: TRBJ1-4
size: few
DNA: TGTGCCAGCACACCGGGGATTGATGAAAAACTGTTTTTT
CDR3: CASTPGIDEKLFF

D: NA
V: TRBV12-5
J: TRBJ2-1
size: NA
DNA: TGTGCTAGTGGTTTGGACCTAAGGGATGAGCAGTTCTTC
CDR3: CASGLDLRDEQFF

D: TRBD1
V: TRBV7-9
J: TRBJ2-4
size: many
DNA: TGTGCCAGCAGCCTATCCAGGGGGCCCTCGGCCAAAAACATTCAGTACTTC
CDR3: CASSLSRGPSAKNIQYF

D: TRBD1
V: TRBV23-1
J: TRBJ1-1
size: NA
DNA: TGCGCCAGCGGAATCAGGGGGAATGAAACTGAAGCTTTCTTT
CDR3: CASGIRGNETEAFF

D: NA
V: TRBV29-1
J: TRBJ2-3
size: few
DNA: TGCAGCGTTACATTCCACGGTCGACAGTTCACAGATACGCAGTATTTT
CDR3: CSVTFHGRQFTDTQYF

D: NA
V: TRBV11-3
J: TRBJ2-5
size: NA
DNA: TGTGCCAGCAGCTTCTCCCCGGCCCGGGGAGAGACCCAGTACTTC
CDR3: CASSFSPARGETQYF

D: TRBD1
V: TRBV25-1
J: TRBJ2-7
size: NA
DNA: TGTGCCAGCAAGGGACAGGGGGCCGAGCAGTACTTC
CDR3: CASKGQGAEQYF

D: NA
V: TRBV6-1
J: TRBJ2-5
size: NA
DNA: TGTGCCAGCAGTGAAAATGGGAAAGAGACCCAGTACTTC
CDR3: CASSENGKETQYF

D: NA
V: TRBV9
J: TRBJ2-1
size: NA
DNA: TGTGCCAGCAGCCCCCCGAGTGGGGAGCTGGGGAATGAGCAGTTCTTC
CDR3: CASSPPSGELGNEQFF

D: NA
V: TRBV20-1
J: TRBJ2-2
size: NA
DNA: TGCAGTGCTAGAAGGACCGGGGAGCTGTTTTTT
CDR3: CSARRTGELFF